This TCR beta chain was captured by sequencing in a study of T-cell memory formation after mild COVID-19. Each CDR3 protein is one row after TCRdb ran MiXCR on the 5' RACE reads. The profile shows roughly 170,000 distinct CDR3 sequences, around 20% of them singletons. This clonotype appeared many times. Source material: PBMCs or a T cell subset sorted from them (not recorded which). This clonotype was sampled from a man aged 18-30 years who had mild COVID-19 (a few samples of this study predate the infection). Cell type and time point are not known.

The CDR3 nucleotides read TGTGCCAGCAGTTCCGGTGACAGCCTAAAGGGGGGCTACACCTTC. Encoded protein: CASSSGDSLKGGYTF. The J gene is TRBJ1-2, the V gene TRBV27; tentative D call: TRBD1 (5 bases). Germline values: CDR1 MNHEY, CDR2 SMNVEV (reference sequence). CDR3 length equals 15 residues. The V gene lost 4 bases and the J gene lost 8 bases, with 20 bases spanning the gap.